This TCR beta chain was observed in a study of vaccination and CD4 T cells after COVID-19 (dated by TCRdb to 2021 to 2024). With regard to the full study: The convalescent cohort included six males and four females, with two Hispanic individuals, seven Caucasians, two Asians and one multiracial person. Two doses of either the Pfizer-BioNTech BNT162b2 vaccine (n=8) or the Moderna mRNA-1273 vaccine (n=2) were administered to participants. Post-vaccine blood samples were obtained a median of about 72 days after the second vaccine dose, with a range of about 13 to 250 days. Post-COVID blood samples were collected from convalescent patients a median of about 92 days after diagnosis, with a range of about 35 to 180 days. The cultures were stimulated with overlapping spike peptide pools from SARS-CoV-2 and from the common cold coronaviruses HCoV-NL63, HCoV-OC43 and HCoV-229E. As controls, cultures received a CEFX viral epitope pool (the positive control), an HIV-1 Nef peptide pool (the negative control), or no peptide at all. In 10 COVID-19 convalescent patients and a few infection-naive healthy vaccine recipients, researchers compared the spike-specific CD4+ TCR repertoire from before mRNA vaccination with the repertoire from after. At the TCR clonotype level, an earlier paper using these donors assessed memory CD4+ T cell crossreactivity between SARS-CoV-2 and common cold coronavirus spike proteins. Overall study outcomes, separate from this receptor: The number of convalescent patients in the study was relatively small, and the study did not examine early timepoints following natural infection. Among convalescent patients, a median 86.3% of the SARS-CoV-2-reactive clones seen after vaccination appeared only after vaccination, which suggests priming specific to the vaccine. The median number of SARS-CoV-2-reactive clonotypes rose from around 20 after infection to about 40 after vaccination, but the change was not significant. In convalescent patients, nearly all vaccine-specific clones (304 of 307) were found to be mono-reactive for SARS-CoV-2 spike rather than cross-reactive with common cold coronaviruses.

The treatment or condition tag for this specimen amounts to: roughly 11-day PBMC culture with coronavirus spike peptide pools or control peptides (ViraFEST assay). CD4+ T cells from unexposed donors were collected before the COVID-19 pandemic (2011-2018). The ViraFEST assay, used in the study, expanded antigen-specific T cells with peptide pools and then identified the expanded clonotypes through TCR sequencing. More than 1.5 million PBMCs per well were cultured in IMDM with approximately 5.2% human AB serum and about 9.7 IU/ml IL-2, plus 10 ug/ml peptide pools. Half of the culture medium was replaced with fresh IL-2-containing medium on days 3 and 7. After about 10 days of culture, CD4+ T cells were isolated by negative selection using the EasySep CD4+ T cell isolation kit. As cell numbers permitted, CD4+ T cells from unexposed donors were tested for reactivity to SARS-CoV-2 S and N and to four common cold coronavirus spike pools. PBMCs were separated from whole blood using Ficoll-Paque Plus gradient centrifugation and then either used fresh or cryopreserved at -140C. In general, triplicate wells were set up for every culture condition. Leukapheresis product for the unexposed donors was purchased commercially.

Deletion took 1 base off V and 2 bases off J, with a span of 10 bases between the germline ends. CDR1 and CDR2 are drawn from the germline V gene: SGHTS, YDEGEE. Including cysteine and phenylalanine, the CDR3 has 14 amino acids. Only CDR3 DNA remains: 42 bases, in frame from the first base. Library preparation was by PCR. DNA from cultured CD4+ T cells underwent TCR sequencing with the Oncomine TCR Beta short-read assay at the Johns Hopkins FTIC core. The QIAamp micro DNA kit was used to extract genomic DNA from the cultured CD4+ T cells. The Oncomine TCR Beta libraries from cultured CD4+ T cells were pooled using unique dual indexes and then sequenced on an Illumina iSeq 100. The authors processed their data as follows. Non-productive sequences were filtered out, and CDR3s that did not start with C, did not end with F or W, or were shorter than 7 amino acids were discarded. Antigen-specific clonotypes were identified with the MANAFEST web application by comparing peptide-stimulated wells with reference and other culture wells. To be called positive, a clone needed an FDR below 0.05, an odds ratio above 5, and a productive frequency above 0.1% in at least two of three replicate wells. A clonotype was classed as cross-reactive if the clonotype showed significant expansion both in SARS-CoV-2 spike wells and in at least one common cold coronavirus spike condition. Similarity between CDR3 sequences was evaluated in R version 3.6.1 using Levenshtein distances (stringdist) and unrooted phylogenetic trees (ape). The raw public reads went through TCRdb reprocessing: fastp at Q25, MiXCR clone calling, in-frame beta chains kept. When rows share a CDR3 protein, they turn into one entry using the most common DNA and genes. What appears here as the V and J calls and clone size reflects TCRdb's work, not the paper's. This sample gives around 10,000 distinct CDR3 sequences in total; roughly 32% of them show up just once. Jointly, the top ten make up about 14% of the sample.

In this sample, this clonotype turned up a few times. Its antigen is not yet known. No much larger clone is present one base from it, and per-base qualities are unavailable. The rearrangement combines TRBV5-8 with TRBJ2-7; TRBD2 is a weak D gene call, 5 bases matching. The clonotype was recovered from a human donor in good health. Specimen: CD4+ T cells from blood, cultured in vitro. The nucleotide sequence is given as TGTGCCAGCAGCTTGATCGGGGTAACCTACGAGCAGTACTTC. Its product reads: CASSLIGVTYEQYF. The full variable domain, with segments outside the CDR3 supplied by the reference TRBV5-8 and TRBJ2-7 proteins, appears as EAGVTQSPTHLIKTRGQQATLRCSPISGHTSVYWYQQALGLGLQFLLWYDEGEERNRGNFPPRFSGRQFPNYSSELNVNALELEDSALYLCASSLIGVTYEQYFGPGTRLTVT.